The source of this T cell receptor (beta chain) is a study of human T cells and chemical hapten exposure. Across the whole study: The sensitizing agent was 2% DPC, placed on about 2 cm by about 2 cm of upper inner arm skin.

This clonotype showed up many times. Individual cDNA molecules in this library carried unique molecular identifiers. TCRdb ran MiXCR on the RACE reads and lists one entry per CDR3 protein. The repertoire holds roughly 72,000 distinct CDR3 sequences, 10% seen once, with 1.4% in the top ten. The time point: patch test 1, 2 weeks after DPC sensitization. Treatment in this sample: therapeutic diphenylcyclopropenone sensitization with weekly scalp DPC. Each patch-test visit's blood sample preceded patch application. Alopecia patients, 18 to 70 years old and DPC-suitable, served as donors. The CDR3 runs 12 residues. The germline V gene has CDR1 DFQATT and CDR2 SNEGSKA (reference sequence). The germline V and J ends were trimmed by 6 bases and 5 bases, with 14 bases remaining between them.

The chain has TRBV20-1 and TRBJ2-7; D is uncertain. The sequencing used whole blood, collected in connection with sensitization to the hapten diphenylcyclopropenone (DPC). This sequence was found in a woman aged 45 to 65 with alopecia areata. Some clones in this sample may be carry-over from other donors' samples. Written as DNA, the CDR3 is TGCAGTGCCGGCCAGTTCGAAAACGAGCAGTACTTC. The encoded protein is CSAGQFENEQYF.